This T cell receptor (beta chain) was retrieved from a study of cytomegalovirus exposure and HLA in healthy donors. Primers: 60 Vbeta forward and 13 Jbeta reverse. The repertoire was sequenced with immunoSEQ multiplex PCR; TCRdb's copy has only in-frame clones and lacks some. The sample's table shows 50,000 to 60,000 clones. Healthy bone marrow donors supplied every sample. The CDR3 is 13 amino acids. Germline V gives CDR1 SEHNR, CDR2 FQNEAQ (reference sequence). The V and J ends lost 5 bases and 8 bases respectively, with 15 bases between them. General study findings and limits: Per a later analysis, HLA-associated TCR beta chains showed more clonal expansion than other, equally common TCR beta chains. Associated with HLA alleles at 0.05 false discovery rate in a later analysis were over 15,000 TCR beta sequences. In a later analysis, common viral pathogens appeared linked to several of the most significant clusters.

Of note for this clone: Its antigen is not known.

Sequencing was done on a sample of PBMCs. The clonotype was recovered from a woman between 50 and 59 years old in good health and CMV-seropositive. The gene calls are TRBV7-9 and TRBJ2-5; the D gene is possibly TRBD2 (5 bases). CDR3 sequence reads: CASSLRGPDTQYF. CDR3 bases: TGTGCCAGCAGCCTCAGAGGGCCGGACACCCAGTACTTC.